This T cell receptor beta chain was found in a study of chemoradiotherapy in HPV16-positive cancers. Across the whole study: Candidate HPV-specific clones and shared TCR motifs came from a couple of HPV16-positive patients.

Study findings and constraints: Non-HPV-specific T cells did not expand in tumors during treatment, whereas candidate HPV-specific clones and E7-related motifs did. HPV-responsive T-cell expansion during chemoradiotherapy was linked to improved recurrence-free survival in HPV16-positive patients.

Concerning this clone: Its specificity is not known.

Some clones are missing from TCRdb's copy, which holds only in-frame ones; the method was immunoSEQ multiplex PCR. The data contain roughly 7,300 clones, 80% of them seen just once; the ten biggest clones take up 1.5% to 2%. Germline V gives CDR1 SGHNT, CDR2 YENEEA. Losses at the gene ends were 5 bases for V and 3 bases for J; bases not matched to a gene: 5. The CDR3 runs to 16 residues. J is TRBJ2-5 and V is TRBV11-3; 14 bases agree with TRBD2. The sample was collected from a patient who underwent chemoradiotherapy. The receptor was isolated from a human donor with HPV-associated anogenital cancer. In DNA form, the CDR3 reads TGTGCCAGCAGCCCTGGGACTAGCGGGGGAGAAGAGACCCAGTACTTC. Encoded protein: CASSPGTSGGEETQYF. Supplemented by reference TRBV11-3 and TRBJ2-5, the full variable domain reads EAGVVQSPRYKIIEKKQPVAFWCNPISGHNTLYWYLQNLGQGPELLIRYENEEAVDDSQLPKDRFSAERLKGVDSTLKIQPAELGDSAVYLCASSPGTSGGEETQYFGPGTRLLVL.